This T cell receptor beta chain emerged from a study of shared clonotypes between healthy human individuals. The V gene lost 2 bases and the J gene lost 3 bases, with 7 bases spanning the gap. Germline lookup yields CDR1 KGHSH and CDR2 LQKENI. This CDR3 is 13 amino acids long. An even split of each subset's genomic DNA across several immunoSEQ plates was performed. Measured with immunoSEQ multiplex PCR; TCRdb has only the in-frame clones, and not every one. The profile shows hundreds of thousands of clones, roughly 78% of them singletons. The chain uses TRBV18 and TRBJ2-5; no clear D gene. The sequencing input was memory CD4+ T cells sorted from blood. Subset noted: CD45RA-negative fraction. The TCR was taken from a woman between 25 and 40 years old in good health. This CDR3 reads CASSPVAEETQYF. Here the CDR3 DNA reads TGTGCCAGCTCACCAGTGGCAGAAGAGACCCAGTACTTC.